Listed below are T cell receptor beta chains from one sample, sequenced in a study of cytomegalovirus exposure and HLA in healthy donors. Here immunoSEQ multiplex PCR was the method, and the copy in TCRdb shows in-frame clones only, minus some. The sample consists of roughly 80,000 clones, 94% of them appearing once. The sample consisted of PBMCs. These receptors were taken from a woman aged 18 to 35 in good health and CMV-seropositive. Each CDR3 is given with its conserved first and last residue. D genes are given only for firm matches.

>TRBV29-1|TRBJ1-2|NA
CSVETSGYGYTF
>TRBV11-3|TRBJ2-1|TRBD1
CASSRTGTGDNEQFF
>TRBV18|TRBJ2-1|TRBD2
CASSPGLAYEQFF
>TRBV29-1|TRBJ2-7|TRBD1
CSVEAGTGGYYEQYF
>TRBV11-3|TRBJ2-5|TRBD1
CASSSTGTQETQYF
>TRBV19|TRBJ1-5|NA
CASSTASGSGNQPQHF
>TRBV13|TRBJ1-4|TRBD1
CASSLNRGANEKLFF
>TRBV6-5|TRBJ2-5|NA
CASQRGETQYF
>TRBV5-1|TRBJ2-7|TRBD2
CASSQEVGLAGGAYEQYF
>TRBV9|TRBJ1-2|NA
CASSVGGDYGYTF
>TRBV28|TRBJ1-2|TRBD1
CASSLVFQGAYGYTF
>TRBV4-3|TRBJ1-5|NA
CASSQDRLPGGQPQHF
>TRBV2|TRBJ2-7|NA
CASSEVPLGLVYEQYF
>TRBV7-6|TRBJ2-3|TRBD2
CASSLWGGTTDTQYF
>TRBV25-1|TRBJ2-7|TRBD1
CASRDRVSSYEQYF
>TRBV6-4|TRBJ2-3|NA
CASSPDTSSTDTQYF
>TRBV4-3|TRBJ2-1|TRBD2
CASSPKGLAGDSYNEQFF
>TRBV10-1|TRBJ1-5|TRBD1
CASTGRGRFQPQHF
>TRBV5-1|TRBJ1-6|TRBD1
CASSEGQGSSPLHF
>TRBV29-1|TRBJ1-1|NA
CSVQTSQGSIEAFF
>TRBV4-3|TRBJ2-6|NA
CASSQDGSSGANVLTF
>TRBV2|TRBJ2-7|TRBD1
CASRAGQGVFYEQYF
>TRBV5-1|TRBJ2-3|TRBD2
CASSLTSESPDTQYF
>TRBV9|TRBJ2-3|NA
CASSSRTSTDTQYF
>TRBV7-3|TRBJ1-1|NA
CASSLGGAGTEAFF
>TRBV7-3|TRBJ2-1|NA
CASSPQTSHSYNEQFF
>TRBV7-2|TRBJ1-6|NA
CASSLSGLLISYNSPLHF